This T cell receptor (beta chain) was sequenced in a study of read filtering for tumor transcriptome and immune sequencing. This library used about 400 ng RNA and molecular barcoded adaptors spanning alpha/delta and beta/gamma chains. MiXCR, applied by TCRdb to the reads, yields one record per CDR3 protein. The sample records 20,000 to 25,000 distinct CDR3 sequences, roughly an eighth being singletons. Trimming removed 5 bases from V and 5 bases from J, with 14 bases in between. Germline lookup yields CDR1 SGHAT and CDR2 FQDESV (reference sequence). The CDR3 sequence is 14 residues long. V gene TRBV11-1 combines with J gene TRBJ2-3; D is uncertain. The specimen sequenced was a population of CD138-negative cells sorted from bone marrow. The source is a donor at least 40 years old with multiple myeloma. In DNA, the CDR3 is TGTGCCAGCAGCCTCGGACGGGCAGGAGATACGCAGTATTTT. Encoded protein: CASSLGRAGDTQYF.